Listed below are T cell receptor beta chains from one sample, sequenced in a study of blood T cell repertoires in COVID-19. Here immunoSEQ multiplex PCR was the method, and the copy in TCRdb shows in-frame clones only, minus some. Of 360,000 or so clones listed, about nine tenths are singletons. Sequenced: peripheral blood. Receptor source: a woman aged 55-69 years with COVID-19, enrolled during active disease. CDR3s leave out the opening cysteine and the closing phenylalanine or tryptophan.

v_call	cdr3_length	j_call	cdr3_aa
TRBV27	19	TRBJ1-1	ASSQPLRGGLNPRANTEAF
TRBV19	14	TRBJ1-4	ASTPFLTGISEKLF
TRBV7-3	12	TRBJ1-1	ASSLPRGRTEAF
TRBV7-7	13	TRBJ2-5	ASSSGQGAVETQY
TRBV12-5	13	TRBJ1-1	ASGLVLGGETEAF
TRBV18	15	TRBJ1-2	ASSSGLPSQGAHGYT
TRBV11-3	12	TRBJ2-2	ASSLRMETGELF
TRBV2	13	TRBJ1-5	ASSELSGRNQPQH
TRBV5-1	14	TRBJ2-3	ASSPTSGGTTDTQY
TRBV5-1	13	TRBJ1-1	ASSSESFMNTEAF
TRBV7-3	15	TRBJ1-2	ASSLTGGQGTNYGYT
TRBV5-5	12	TRBJ1-1	ASSSDYGNTEAF
TRBV6-5	13	TRBJ2-3	ASRDSGGLTDTQY
TRBV7-8	15	TRBJ2-1	ASSPNPTSAIYNEQF
TRBV6-6	13	TRBJ1-1	ASSYPGQGGTEAF
TRBV5-6	15	TRBJ2-7	ASSLDIGTLSSYEQY
TRBV6-6	11	TRBJ1-2	ASSSPGRYGYT
TRBV6-5	13	TRBJ2-5	ASSYGVAGVRTQY
TRBV5-4	10	TRBJ2-5	ASSLARETQY
TRBV19	15	TRBJ1-5	ASTSSRTTYSNQPQH
TRBV5-8	12	TRBJ1-6	ASSLGQVYSPLH
TRBV10-1	17	TRBJ1-5	ASTTREAAENGGNQPQH
TRBV29-1	11	TRBJ1-6	SARVSYNSPLH
TRBV7-2	12	TRBJ1-2	ASSWDFSTHGYT
TRBV15	15	TRBJ1-2	ATSRSDKLGTSYGYT
TRBV5-1	10	TRBJ2-7	ASRRDSYEQY
TRBV5-4	11	TRBJ1-2	ASSPGGQGGYT
TRBV9	14	TRBJ1-3	ASSVTGPDSGNTIY
TRBV11-2	13	TRBJ2-5	ASSFSGTSRETQY
TRBV4-1	13	TRBJ1-1	ASSHRSGTNTEAF
TRBV2	11	TRBJ2-5	ASSDQGLETQY
TRBV19	10	TRBJ1-6	ASMAVNSPLH
TRBV15	18	TRBJ2-5	ATSRDRLAGFSYPRETQY
TRBV12-3/TRBV12-4	11	TRBJ1-1	ASSLRMNTEAF
TRBV29-1	14	TRBJ1-6	SVEGAPLFHNSPLH
TRBV7-9	14	TRBJ2-2	ASSLVGSGRTGELF
TRBV6-5	11	TRBJ2-2	ASTRQGTGELF
TRBV15	15	TRBJ1-2	ATSRDLSTGDSNGYT
TRBV5-6	14	TRBJ2-5	ASSPGYEGAGETQY
TRBV3-1/TRBV3-2	10	TRBJ1-4	ASSQAFEKLF
TRBV5-1	14	TRBJ1-1	ASSPGQGGWNTEAF
TRBV19	12	TRBJ1-5	ASSIRVSNQPQH
TRBV28	10	TRBJ1-3	ASSPDTFPAH
TRBV7-8	17	TRBJ2-2	ASSRLGLAGASNAGELF
TRBV5-5	12	TRBJ2-7	ASSLPGTGGEQY
TRBV5-5	14	TRBJ2-1	ASSPRLGSSYNEQF
TRBV6-5	12	TRBJ2-1	ASRPDRGDNEQF
TRBV19	12	TRBJ2-7	ASSRAGGPYEQY
TRBV6-5	14	TRBJ1-1	ASSYSRQAINTEAF
TRBV7-2	12	TRBJ2-2	ASSLYRGSGELF
TRBV27	11	TRBJ1-1	ASSFTMNTEAF
TRBV6-6	11	TRBJ1-4	ASSYGGGEKLF
TRBV3-1/TRBV3-2	11	TRBJ1-5	ASALLGGQPQH
TRBV12-3/TRBV12-4	11	TRBJ2-2	ASSARVPGELF
TRBV2	11	TRBJ1-1	ASSPRGAPEAF
TRBV10-3	11	TRBJ1-1	AIRYEGVTEAF
TRBV2	12	TRBJ1-6	ASSEGQGYSPLH
TRBV7-9	13	TRBJ1-4	ASSSPAPGNEKLF
TRBV7-2	14	TRBJ1-1	ASSLGRATRNTEAF
TRBV5-1	13	TRBJ2-3	ASSAGQGAGDTQY